Shown below are 13 T cell receptor beta chains from a single sample sequenced in a study of blood T cell repertoires in COVID-19. Using immunoSEQ multiplex PCR, the repertoire was profiled, and TCRdb retains in-frame clones only, with some absent. The repertoire consists of approximately 210,000 clones, with approximately 86% occurring once and the leading ten covering about 2.2%. The sample taken for sequencing was PBMCs or T cells enriched from blood (not recorded which). The origin of the receptors is a woman under 40 who had recovered from COVID-19.

The rearrangement joins TRBV4-2 to TRBJ1-2, with a possible D match to TRBD1 (6 bases). The germline V gene has CDR1 LGHNA and CDR2 YNFKEQ. This CDR3 has 15 residues. The germline V and J ends were trimmed by 1 base and 0 bases, with 9 bases remaining between them. The CDR3 DNA sequence: TGTGCCAGCAGCCAAGGGACAGTCACTAACTATGGCTACACCTTC. It encodes CASSQGTVTNYGYTF.

This clone has just one count. The CDR3 DNA follows: TGTGCCAGCTCACCCTGGACAGGGGGAACCTACGAGCAGTACTTC. Amino acid sequence: CASSPWTGGTYEQYF. The chain uses TRBV18 and TRBJ2-7; 10 nucleotides align to TRBD1. J was trimmed by 2 bases and V by 3 bases; bases with no gene match: 4. The CDR3 length is 15 residues. Germline CDR1 and CDR2: KGHSH and LQKENI.

The chain uses TRBV4-3 and TRBJ2-7, with TRBD2 matching 7 bases. The germline V gene has CDR1 LGHNA and CDR2 YSLEER. The CDR3 spans 11 residues. The trim removed 8 bases at V and 6 bases at J, leaving 4 bases unmatched. The CDR3 is CASGGGGEQYF. The CDR3 nucleotides are TGCGCCAGCGGGGGGGGAGGCGAGCAGTACTTC.

The chain is built from TRBV18 and TRBJ1-2, with D possibly TRBD1 on 5 matching bases. V lost 1 base to trimming and J lost 8 bases, with 14 bases between them. Germline CDR1 is KGHSH and CDR2 is LQKENI. There are 14 residues in the CDR3. CDR3 sequence: CASSPQGVPGGYTF. The DNA for the CDR3 is TGTGCCAGCTCACCACAAGGGGTACCCGGGGGCTACACCTTC.

This chain connects TRBV19 to TRBJ2-1; 12 bases agree with TRBD2. The CDR3 sequence is 15 residues long. V trimming: 6 bases; J trimming: 8 bases; junction bases outside the gene matches: 8. In germline, CDR1 is LNHDA, CDR2 SQIVND (reference sequence). The CDR3 loop reads CASSTSGRILDEQFF. CDR3 bases: TGTGCCAGTAGCACTAGCGGGAGGATTTTAGATGAGCAGTTCTTC.

The chain carries TRBV19 and TRBJ2-7; 10 nucleotides align to TRBD2. V trimming: 8 bases; J trimming: 1 base; junction bases outside the gene matches: 2. The CDR3 is 13 amino acids. CDR1 LNHDA and CDR2 SQIVND come from the germline V gene (reference sequence). The CDR3 DNA follows: TGTGCCAGTGCTAGCGGGAGATCCTACGAGCAGTACTTC. Translated, it gives CASASGRSYEQYF.

The chain recombines TRBV7-2 with TRBJ2-7; possibly TRBD1 for D (5 bases). Germline CDR1 reads SGHTA; CDR2 reads FQGNSA. The CDR3 consists of 13 residues. V was cut by 2 bases and J by 2 bases, with 7 bases left in between. The CDR3 nucleotides are TGTGCCAGCAGCTTAAGGGGCACCTACGAGCAGTACTTC. This encodes CASSLRGTYEQYF.

The J gene is TRBJ1-2, the V gene TRBV7-2, with 9 bases that match TRBD1. The CDR3 is 18 amino acids. Germline trimming cut 7 bases from V and 0 bases from J; bases unmatched to any gene: 15. Germline CDR1 and CDR2: SGHTA and FQGNSA. The CDR3 here is CASITTGQGARTNYGYTF. The DNA for the CDR3 is TGTGCCAGCATCACTACGGGACAGGGAGCCCGAACTAACTATGGCTACACCTTC.

Only one count was recorded for this clone. The J gene is TRBJ1-2, the V gene TRBV2; TRBD1 might be the D (6 bases). CDR3 length: 14 amino acids. The V end was cut by 8 bases, the J end by 4 bases, with 17 bases between. Germline CDR1 and CDR2: SNHLY and FYNNEI. Here the CDR3 reads CASSGGLQGYGYTF. The CDR3 coding sequence is TGTGCCAGCTCTGGGGGCCTTCAGGGCTATGGCTACACCTTC.

The J gene is TRBJ1-1, the V gene TRBV14; 7 bases agree with TRBD1. With V trimmed by 4 bases and J by 0 bases, 5 bases remained unmatched. This CDR3 has 15 amino acids. CDR1 and CDR2 from the germline V gene are SGHDN and FVKESK. The chain's CDR3 is CASSPSQGMNTEAFF. For the CDR3, the DNA is TGTGCCAGCAGCCCGTCACAGGGGATGAACACTGAAGCTTTCTTT.

The genes are TRBV7-2 and TRBJ1-1; D unresolved. Per germline, CDR1 SGHTA and CDR2 FQGNSA. The ends were cut back, 5 bases at V and 4 bases at J, with 14 bases in the middle. The CDR3 spans 14 residues. The DNA of the CDR3 is TGTGCCAGCAGCCCTGGTGGAGTCGGCACTGAAGCTTTCTTT. It specifies CASSPGGVGTEAFF.

The genes are TRBV7-9 and TRBJ1-1; D perhaps matches TRBD1 (6 bases). This CDR3 contains 16 residues. The germline V and J ends were trimmed by 5 bases and 1 base, with 17 bases remaining between them. The V gene's germline CDR1 is SEHNR and CDR2 FQNEAQ (reference sequence). CDR3 in amino acids: CASSPEDSDGNTEAFF. DNA for the CDR3: TGTGCCAGCAGCCCGGAGGACAGTGACGGGAACACTGAAGCTTTCTTT.

J is TRBJ1-3 and V is TRBV15; a weak D match, TRBD1 (5 bases). The ends were cut back, 3 bases at V and 0 bases at J, with 6 bases in the middle. Germline CDR1 LNHNV, CDR2 YYDKDF (reference sequence). This CDR3 region has 14 residues. The CDR3 is CATSRGPSGNTIYF. CDR3 DNA: TGTGCCACCAGCAGGGGGCCCTCTGGAAACACCATATATTTT.